Presented here are 9 T cell receptor beta chains from one specimen sequenced in a study of blood T cell repertoires in COVID-19 (dated by TCRdb to the early 2020s). To prepare the library, the immunoSEQ multiplex PCR assay was applied. TCRdb re-hosts the immuneACCESS table, in-frame sequences only. Its copies lack some clones; in the studies checked, an unresolved V gene accounts for under half of them, and the cause for the rest is not known. Present in this sample are roughly 250,000 clones, 70% to 90% of which were seen just once. The ten largest clones add up to 3.5% to 4.5% of the sample. The sample was PBMCs or T cells enriched from blood (not recorded which). Receptors were obtained from a woman aged 25 to 39 who had recovered from COVID-19.

The rearrangement links TRBV2 to TRBJ1-3; 8 bases line up with TRBD1. The V gene's germline CDR1 is SNHLY and CDR2 FYNNEI. The ends lost 8 bases at V and 4 bases at J; junction bases unmatched: 4. This CDR3 contains 13 residues. The CDR3 here is CASRTGLGNTIYF. As DNA, the CDR3 is TGTGCCAGCCGGACAGGGCTGGGAAACACCATATATTTT. The full variable domain, with the rest looked up from reference TRBV2 and TRBJ1-3, is EPEVTQTPSHQVTQMGQEVILRCVPISNHLYFYWYRQILGQKVEFLVSFYNNEISEKSEIFDDQFSVERPDGSNFTLKIRSTKLEDSAMYFCASRTGLGNTIYFGEGSWLTVV.

In its sample, this clone was seen a few times. This chain joins TRBV28 and TRBJ2-2, with D possibly being TRBD1 (5 bases). The V end was cut by 8 bases, the J end by 6 bases, with 19 bases between. Per the germline V gene, CDR1 is MDHEN and CDR2 is SYDVKM. CDR3 size: 15 residues. CDR3 residues: CASGKDPEGAGELFF. DNA for the CDR3: TGTGCCAGCGGGAAGGACCCCGAAGGGGCCGGGGAGCTGTTTTTT.

The chain links TRBV18 to TRBJ1-6; D unclear. Trimming left V 0 bases short and J 10 bases short, with 19 bases between. The CDR3 consists of 17 residues. The V gene's germline CDR1 is KGHSH and CDR2 LQKENI. The chain's CDR3 is CASSPPRGYYGESPLHF. DNA of the CDR3: TGTGCCAGCTCACCACCGAGAGGATATTATGGCGAATCACCCCTCCACTTT.

The chain couples TRBV12-2 to TRBJ2-7; the table's D call, TRBD1, was not checked against the DNA. TRBV12-2 is a listed pseudogene. CDR3 length: 13 amino acids. CDR3 bases: TGTGAATCTGAACTTAGGGACAGCCACGAGCAGTACTTC. This codes for CESELRDSHEQYF.

The CDR3 nucleotides read TGTGCCAGCAGCCCAACGACTTCGCTCTCCTACAATGAGCAGTTCTTC. It yields the protein CASSPTTSLSYNEQFF. The V call is TRBV9, the J call TRBJ2-1; unclear D gene. Germline CDR1 reads SGDLS; CDR2 reads YYNGEE. This CDR3 comprises 16 residues. V was trimmed by 4 bases and J by 0 bases, leaving 14 bases between them.

The chain joins TRBV6-5 to TRBJ1-1; 7 bases agree with TRBD1. This CDR3 contains 13 residues. CDR1 is MNHEY and CDR2 is SVGAGI in the germline V gene. J was trimmed by 0 bases and V by 10 bases; bases with no gene match: 5. The CDR3, as DNA: TGTGCCACTTCGACAGGGTTGAACACTGAAGCTTTCTTT. This gives the protein CATSTGLNTEAFF.

The chain links TRBV14 to TRBJ2-7; 10 bases are shared with TRBD2. J lost 2 bases, V lost 3 bases, and 1 base had no gene match. Germline-derived CDR1 and CDR2 are SGHDN and FVKESK. This CDR3 is built from 14 residues. The CDR3 spells CASSHLAGAYEQYF. The DNA for the CDR3 is TGTGCCAGCAGCCATCTAGCGGGAGCCTACGAGCAGTACTTC.

The V gene is TRBV6-4, the J gene TRBJ1-1; D is undetermined. The CDR3 sequence is 15 residues long. Germline values: CDR1 MRHNA, CDR2 SNTAGT. Between the trimmed V and J ends, which lost 5 bases and 0 bases, there was a span of 13 bases. CDR3 sequence: CASSSSNSMNTEAFF. In DNA, the CDR3 is TGTGCCAGCAGTTCGAGCAACTCTATGAACACTGAAGCTTTCTTT.

The rearrangement links TRBV7-9 to TRBJ1-4, with a tentative D call TRBD1 (5 bases). The CDR3 covers 13 residues. Germline V gives CDR1 SEHNR, CDR2 FQNEAQ (reference sequence). The V end was cut by 5 bases, the J end by 10 bases, with 14 bases between. CDR3 amino acids: CASSATTASKLFF. CDR3 DNA: TGTGCCAGCAGCGCGACGACAGCCTCAAAACTGTTTTTT. The variable domain in full, with the rest retrieved from reference TRBV7-9 and TRBJ1-4, is DTGVSQNPRHKITKRGQNVTFRCDPISEHNRLYWYRQTLGQGPEFLTYFQNEAQLEKSRLLSDRFSAERPKGSFSTLEIQRTEQGDSAMYLCASSATTASKLFFGSGTQLSVL.